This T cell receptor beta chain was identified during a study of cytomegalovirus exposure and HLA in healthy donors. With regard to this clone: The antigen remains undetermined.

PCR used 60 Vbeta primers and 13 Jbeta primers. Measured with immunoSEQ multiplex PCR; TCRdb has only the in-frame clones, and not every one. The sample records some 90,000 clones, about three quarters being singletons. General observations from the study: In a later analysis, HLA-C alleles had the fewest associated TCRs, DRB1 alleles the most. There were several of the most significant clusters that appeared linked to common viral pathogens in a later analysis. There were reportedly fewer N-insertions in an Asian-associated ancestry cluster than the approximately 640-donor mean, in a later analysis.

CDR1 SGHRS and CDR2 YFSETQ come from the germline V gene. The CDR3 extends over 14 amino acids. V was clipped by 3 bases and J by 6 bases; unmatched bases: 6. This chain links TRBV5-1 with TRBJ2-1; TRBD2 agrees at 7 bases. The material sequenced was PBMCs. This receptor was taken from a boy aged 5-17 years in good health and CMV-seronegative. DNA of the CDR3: TGCGCCAGCAGCTCACCACTAGCGACCAATGAGCAGTTCTTC. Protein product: CASSSPLATNEQFF.